This note documents a single T cell receptor beta chain sequence. Under the authors' procedure: The authors estimated nucleated cell counts from reference gene primer amplification. Libraries were prepared by immunoSEQ multiplex PCR; TCRdb keeps only in-frame clonotypes and omits some of them. The DNA was the basis for D and trimming; V, J and clone size are from that table. The sample shows hundreds of thousands of clones, about 82% of them seen only once. This entry is derived from a study of blood T cell repertoires in COVID-19. About the study: T cells, B-cell-depleted T cells, or PBMCs provided the cDNA or gDNA that served as material.

CDR3 length: 13 residues. V lost 6 bases and J lost 6; bases outside the gene matches: 5. Looked up from germline, CDR1 is ENHRY and CDR2 is SYGVKD. The receptor comes from a woman of 80 years or more with COVID-19, enrolled during active disease. V is TRBV10-3 and J is TRBJ1-2; TRBD1 aligns across 9 bases. Sequencing was done on a sample of peripheral blood. The CDR3 region has the DNA TGTGCCATCAGCATGACAGGGGGGAATGGCTACACCTTC. It is translated as CAISMTGGNGYTF.